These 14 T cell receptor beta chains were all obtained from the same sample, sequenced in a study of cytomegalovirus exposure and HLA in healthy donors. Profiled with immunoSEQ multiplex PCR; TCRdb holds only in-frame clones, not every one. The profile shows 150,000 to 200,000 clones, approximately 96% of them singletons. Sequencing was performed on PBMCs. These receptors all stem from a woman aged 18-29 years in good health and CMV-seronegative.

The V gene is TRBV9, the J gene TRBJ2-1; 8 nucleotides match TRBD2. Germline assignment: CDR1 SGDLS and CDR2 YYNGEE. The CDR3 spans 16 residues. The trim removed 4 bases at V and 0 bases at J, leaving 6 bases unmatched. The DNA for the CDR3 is TGTGCCAGCAGCTGGGGACTAGTCAGCTCCTACAATGAGCAGTTCTTC. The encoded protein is CASSWGLVSSYNEQFF. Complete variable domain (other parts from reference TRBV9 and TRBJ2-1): DSGVTQTPKHLITATGQRVTLRCSPRSGDLSVYWYQQSLDQGLQFLIQYYNGEERAKGNILERFSAQQFPDLHSELNLSSLELGDSALYFCASSWGLVSSYNEQFFGPGTRLTVL.

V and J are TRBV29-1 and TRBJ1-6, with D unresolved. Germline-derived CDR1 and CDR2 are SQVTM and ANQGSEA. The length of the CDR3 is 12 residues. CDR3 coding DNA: TGCGTATCCCTAAGCGATAATTCACCCCTCCACTTT. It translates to CVSLSDNSPLHF.

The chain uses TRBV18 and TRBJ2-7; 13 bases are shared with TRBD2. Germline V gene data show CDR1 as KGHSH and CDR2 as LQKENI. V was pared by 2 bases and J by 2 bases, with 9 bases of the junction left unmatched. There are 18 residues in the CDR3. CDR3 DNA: TGTGCCAGCTCACCATTCCCCGGACTAGCGGGGGCAACCTACGAGCAGTACTTC. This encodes CASSPFPGLAGATYEQYF.

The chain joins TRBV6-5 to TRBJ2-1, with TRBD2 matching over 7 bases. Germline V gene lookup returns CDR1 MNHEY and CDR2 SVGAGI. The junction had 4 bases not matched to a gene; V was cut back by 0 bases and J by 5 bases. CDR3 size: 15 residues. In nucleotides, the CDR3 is TGTGCCAGCAGTTACTCGATGGGACTAAACAATGAGCAGTTCTTC. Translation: CASSYSMGLNNEQFF.

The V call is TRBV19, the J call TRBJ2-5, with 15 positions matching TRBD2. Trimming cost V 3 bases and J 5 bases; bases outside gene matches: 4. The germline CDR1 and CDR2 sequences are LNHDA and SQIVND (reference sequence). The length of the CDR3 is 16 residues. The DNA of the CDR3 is TGTGCCAGTAGTATCGGACTAGCGGGGGGGCTTGAGACCCAGTACTTC. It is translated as CASSIGLAGGLETQYF.

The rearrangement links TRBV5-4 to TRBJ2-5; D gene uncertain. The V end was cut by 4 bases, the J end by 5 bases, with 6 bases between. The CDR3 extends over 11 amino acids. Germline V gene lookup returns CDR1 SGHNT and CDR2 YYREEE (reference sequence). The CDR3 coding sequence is TGTGCCAGCAGCGCGTATGAGACCCAGTACTTC. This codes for CASSAYETQYF.

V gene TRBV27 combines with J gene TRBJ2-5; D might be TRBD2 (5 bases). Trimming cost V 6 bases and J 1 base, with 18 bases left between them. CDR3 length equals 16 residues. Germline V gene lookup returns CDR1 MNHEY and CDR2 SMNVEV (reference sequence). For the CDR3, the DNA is TGTGCCAGCAGCCGCCGAGGGATACCCACCCAAGAGACCCAGTACTTC. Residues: CASSRRGIPTQETQYF.

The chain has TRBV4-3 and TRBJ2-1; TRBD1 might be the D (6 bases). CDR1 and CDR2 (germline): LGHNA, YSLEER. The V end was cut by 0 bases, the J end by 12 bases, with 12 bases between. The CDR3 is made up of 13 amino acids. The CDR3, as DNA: TGCGCCAGCAGCCAAGAGACGCAGGGGTGGCAGTTCTTC. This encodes CASSQETQGWQFF.

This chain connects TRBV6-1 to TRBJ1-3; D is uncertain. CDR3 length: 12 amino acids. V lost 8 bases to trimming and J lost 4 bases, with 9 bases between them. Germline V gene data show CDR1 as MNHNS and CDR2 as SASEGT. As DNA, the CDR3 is TGTGCCAGCCAGAGAGGAGGAAACACCATATATTTT. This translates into CASQRGGNTIYF.

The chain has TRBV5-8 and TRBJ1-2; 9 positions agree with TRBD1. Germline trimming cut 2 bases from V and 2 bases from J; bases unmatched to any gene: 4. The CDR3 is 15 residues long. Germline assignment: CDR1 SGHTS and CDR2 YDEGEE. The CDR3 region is CASSLTGTGNYGYTF. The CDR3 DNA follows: TGTGCCAGCAGCTTAACCGGGACAGGGAACTATGGCTACACCTTC.

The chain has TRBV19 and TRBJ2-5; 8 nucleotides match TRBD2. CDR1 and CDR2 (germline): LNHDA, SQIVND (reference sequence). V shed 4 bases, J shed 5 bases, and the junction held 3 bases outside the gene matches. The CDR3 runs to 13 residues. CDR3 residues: CASSTGGAETQYF. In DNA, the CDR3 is TGTGCCAGTAGTACCGGGGGGGCCGAGACCCAGTACTTC.

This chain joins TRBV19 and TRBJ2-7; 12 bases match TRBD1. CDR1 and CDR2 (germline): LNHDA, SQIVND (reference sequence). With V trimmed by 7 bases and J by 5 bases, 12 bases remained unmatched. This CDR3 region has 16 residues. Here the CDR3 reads CASTTTGTGGYHEQYF. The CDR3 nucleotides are TGTGCCAGTACCACAACCGGGACAGGGGGCTACCACGAGCAGTACTTC.

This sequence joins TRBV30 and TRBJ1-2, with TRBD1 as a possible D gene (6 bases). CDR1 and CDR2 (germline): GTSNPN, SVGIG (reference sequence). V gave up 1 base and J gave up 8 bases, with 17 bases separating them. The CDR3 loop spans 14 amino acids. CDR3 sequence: CAWSATGGQYGYTF. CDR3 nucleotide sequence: TGTGCCTGGAGTGCAACGGGGGGGCAATACGGCTACACCTTC.

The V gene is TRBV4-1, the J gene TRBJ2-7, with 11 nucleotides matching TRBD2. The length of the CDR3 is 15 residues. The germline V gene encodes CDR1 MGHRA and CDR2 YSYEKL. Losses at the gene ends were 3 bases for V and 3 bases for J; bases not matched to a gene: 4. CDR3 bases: TGCGCCAGCAGCCAGGGACTAGCGGAAAACTACGAGCAGTACTTC. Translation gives CASSQGLAENYEQYF.